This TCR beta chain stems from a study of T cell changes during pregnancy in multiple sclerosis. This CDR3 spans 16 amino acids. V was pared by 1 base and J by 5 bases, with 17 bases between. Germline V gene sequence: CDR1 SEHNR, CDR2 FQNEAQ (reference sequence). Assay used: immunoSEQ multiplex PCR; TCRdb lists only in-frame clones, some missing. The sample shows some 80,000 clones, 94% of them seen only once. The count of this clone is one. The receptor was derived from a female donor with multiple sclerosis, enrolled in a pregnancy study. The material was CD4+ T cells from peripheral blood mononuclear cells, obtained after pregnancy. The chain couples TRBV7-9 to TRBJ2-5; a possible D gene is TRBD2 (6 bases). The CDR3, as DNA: TGTGCCAGCAGCTTAGGGGACTTCTTGGGCCCCGAGACCCAGTACTTC. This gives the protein CASSLGDFLGPETQYF.